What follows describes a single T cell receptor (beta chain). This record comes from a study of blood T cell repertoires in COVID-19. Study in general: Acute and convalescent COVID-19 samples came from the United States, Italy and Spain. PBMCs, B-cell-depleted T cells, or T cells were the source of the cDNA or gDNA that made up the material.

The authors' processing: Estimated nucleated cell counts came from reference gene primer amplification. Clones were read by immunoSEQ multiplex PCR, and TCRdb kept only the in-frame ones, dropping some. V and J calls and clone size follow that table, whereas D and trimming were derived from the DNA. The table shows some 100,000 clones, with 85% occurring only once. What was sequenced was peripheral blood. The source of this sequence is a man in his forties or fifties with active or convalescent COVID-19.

The CDR3: CASSIPLDQPQHF. The CDR3 DNA reads as TGTGCCAGTAGTATACCCTTAGATCAGCCCCAGCATTTT. This chain links TRBV19 with TRBJ1-5; D remains ambiguous. The CDR3 is 13 amino acids. V lost 2 bases to trimming and J lost 5 bases, with 7 bases between them. Germline loops: CDR1 LNHDA, CDR2 SQIVND (reference sequence).